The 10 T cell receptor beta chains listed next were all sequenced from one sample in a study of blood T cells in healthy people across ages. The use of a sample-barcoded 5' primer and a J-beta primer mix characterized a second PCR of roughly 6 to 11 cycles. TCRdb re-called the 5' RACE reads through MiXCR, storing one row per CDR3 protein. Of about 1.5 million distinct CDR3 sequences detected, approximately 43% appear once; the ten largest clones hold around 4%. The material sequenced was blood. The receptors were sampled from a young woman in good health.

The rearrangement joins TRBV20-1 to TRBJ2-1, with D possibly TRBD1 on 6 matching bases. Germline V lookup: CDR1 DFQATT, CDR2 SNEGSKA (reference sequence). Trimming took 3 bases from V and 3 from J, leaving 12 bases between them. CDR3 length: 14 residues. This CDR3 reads CSASLQGFYNEQFF. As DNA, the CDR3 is TGCAGTGCTAGTCTCCAGGGGTTCTACAATGAGCAGTTCTTC.

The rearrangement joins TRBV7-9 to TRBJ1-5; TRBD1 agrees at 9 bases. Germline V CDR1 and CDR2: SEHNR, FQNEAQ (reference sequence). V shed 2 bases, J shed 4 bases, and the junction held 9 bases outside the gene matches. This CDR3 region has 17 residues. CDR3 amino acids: CASSLWRGQGGNQPQHF. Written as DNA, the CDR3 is TGTGCCAGCAGCTTATGGAGGGGACAGGGAGGAAATCAGCCCCAGCATTTT.

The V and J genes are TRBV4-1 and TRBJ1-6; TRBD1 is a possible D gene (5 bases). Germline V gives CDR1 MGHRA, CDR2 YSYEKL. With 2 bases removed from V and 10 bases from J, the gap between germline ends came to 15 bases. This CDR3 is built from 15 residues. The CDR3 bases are TGCGCCAGCAGCCAACAAGGGACCCAGGGATCACCCCTCCACTTT. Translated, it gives CASSQQGTQGSPLHF.

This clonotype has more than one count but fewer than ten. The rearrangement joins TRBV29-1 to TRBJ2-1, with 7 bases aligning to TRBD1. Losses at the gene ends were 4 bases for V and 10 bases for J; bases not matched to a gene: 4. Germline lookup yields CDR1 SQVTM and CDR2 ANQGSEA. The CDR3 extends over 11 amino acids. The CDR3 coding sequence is TGCAGCGTTGGGTCGGGACAGGAGCAGTTCTTC. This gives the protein CSVGSGQEQFF.

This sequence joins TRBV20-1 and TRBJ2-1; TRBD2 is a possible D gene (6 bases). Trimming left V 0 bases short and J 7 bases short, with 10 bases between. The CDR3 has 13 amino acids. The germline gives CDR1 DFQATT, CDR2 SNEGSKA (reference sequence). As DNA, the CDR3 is TGCAGTGCTAGAGATTGGGGGGAAAATGAGCAGTTCTTC. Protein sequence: CSARDWGENEQFF.

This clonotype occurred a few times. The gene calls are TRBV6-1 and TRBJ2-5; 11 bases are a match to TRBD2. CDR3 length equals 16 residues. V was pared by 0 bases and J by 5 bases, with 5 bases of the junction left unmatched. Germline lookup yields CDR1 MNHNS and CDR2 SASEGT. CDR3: CASSEALAGAGETQYF. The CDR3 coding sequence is TGTGCCAGCAGTGAAGCACTAGCGGGAGCAGGGGAGACCCAGTACTTC.

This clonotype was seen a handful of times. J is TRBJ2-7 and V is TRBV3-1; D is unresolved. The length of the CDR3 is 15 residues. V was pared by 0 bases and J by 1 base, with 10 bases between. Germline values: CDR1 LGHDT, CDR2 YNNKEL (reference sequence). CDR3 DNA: TGTGCCAGCAGCCAAGAAGGAACTTATTCCTACGAGCAGTACTTC. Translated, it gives CASSQEGTYSYEQYF.

The DNA of the CDR3 is TGTGCCAGCAGCATTAGGTCCGGGACTAGTCCAGCTGTTGAGCAGTTCTTC. Translating gives CASSIRSGTSPAVEQFF. The chain combines TRBV7-6 with TRBJ2-1; 8 bases fit TRBD2. The length of the CDR3 is 17 residues. The germline gives CDR1 SGHVS, CDR2 FNYEAQ. Germline trimming cut 5 bases from V and 9 bases from J; bases unmatched to any gene: 18.

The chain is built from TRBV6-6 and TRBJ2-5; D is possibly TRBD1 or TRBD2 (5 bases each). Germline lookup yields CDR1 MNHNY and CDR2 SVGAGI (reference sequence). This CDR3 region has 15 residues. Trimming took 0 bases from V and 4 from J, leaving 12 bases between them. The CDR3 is CASSYSYYGGETQYF. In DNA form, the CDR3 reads TGTGCCAGCAGTTACTCGTATTATGGGGGAGAGACCCAGTACTTC.

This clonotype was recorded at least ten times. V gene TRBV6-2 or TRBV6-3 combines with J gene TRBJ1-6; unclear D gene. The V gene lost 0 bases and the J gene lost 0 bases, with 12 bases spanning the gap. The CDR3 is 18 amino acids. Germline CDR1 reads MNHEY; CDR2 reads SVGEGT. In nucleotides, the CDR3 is TGTGCCAGCAGTTACTCGGCCCGGCAGAGCTCCTATAATTCACCCCTCCACTTT. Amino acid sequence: CASSYSARQSSYNSPLHF.